This T cell receptor (beta chain) stems from a study of T cell responses to AZD1222 COVID-19 vaccine. Study outcomes and limitations: Spike was spanned by vaccine-associated CD4 TCRs, which were dominant at 160-218 and 743-854.

Comment on this clone: Its specificity is not known.

This CDR3 has 14 residues. Germline V gene sequence: CDR1 LNHDA, CDR2 SQIVND (reference sequence). Trimming removed 3 bases from V and 4 bases from J, with 12 bases in between. Only in-frame clones appear in the TCRdb table, and some are missing; sequencing was by immunoSEQ multiplex PCR. The sample shows roughly 130,000 clones, around 94% of them seen only once. The J gene is TRBJ2-5, the V gene TRBV19; no clear D gene. The receptor was isolated from an adult in good health. The sample consisted of peripheral blood, taken on day 0 of AZD1222 vaccination. CDR3 coding DNA: TGTGCCAGTAGTATCTCGTTCGGCCCAGAGACCCAGTACTTC. Translating it yields CASSISFGPETQYF.